This TCR beta chain was obtained from a study of OX40 agonist ivuxolimab in advanced cancers. Background on the whole study: Ivuxolimab was a fully human IgG2 agonistic monoclonal antibody targeting the costimulatory receptor OX40 (CD134). The point of sequencing TCRbeta in the periphery was to test whether ivuxolimab changed TCR sequence diversity and drove clonal T-cell expansion. Three dose-escalation patients achieved partial responses, one with hepatocellular carcinoma and two with cutaneous melanoma. Intravenous ivuxolimab was administered to patients every 2 weeks at six dose levels: 0.01, 0.1, 0.3, 1.5, 3 and 10 mg/kg. The paper describes the monotherapy dose-escalation part (N = 52 patients) of the phase I trial of ivuxolimab. In the dose-escalation cohort, 75% to 90% of patients were male, and the mean age was roughly 60 years with a range of roughly 20 to 80. Of the approximately 53 patients in dose escalation, 19 had hepatocellular carcinoma, roughly 15 had melanoma, 9 had renal cell carcinoma and 9 had head and neck cancer. Prior anti-PD-1, anti-PD-L1 or anti-CTLA-4 therapy was permitted, and checkpoint inhibitors had been received by 40% to 50% of dose-escalation patients.

In the case of this clone: It has no known antigen specificity. Within one base of it there is no much larger clone, and no base qualities were kept.

Genomic DNA was extracted from sorted cells for sequencing of the TCRbeta CDR3 region. TCRbeta CDR3 regions were sequenced using the immunoSEQ Assay. Not all clones reach the TCRdb copy of this immuneACCESS table, which keeps in-frame sequences only. Checked studies attribute under half of the gap to unresolved V genes and leave the rest unexplained. The table for this sample lists 45,000 to 65,000 clones; around nine tenths of them were counted only once. Of the sample, under 8% is held by the ten largest clones. Patients with autoimmune disease history or receiving systemic immunosuppression were excluded from the trial. In every dose cohort, peripheral blood was drawn for TCR sequencing at baseline, cycle 4 day 1, and cycle 7 day 1. Samples came from an open-label, multicenter, first-in-human phase I dose-escalation trial of ivuxolimab. Adults with locally advanced or metastatic melanoma, renal cell carcinoma, hepatocellular carcinoma or head and neck squamous cell carcinoma were enrolled in the trial. Before TCR sequencing, CD4+ T cells and CD8+ T cells from peripheral blood were sorted into separate populations.

The CDR3 numbers 13 residues from cysteine through phenylalanine. CDR3 DNA only is kept here, 39 bases in frame from base 1. The junction shows trimming of 3 bases on V and 6 bases on J, plus 12 bases between the germline ends. In the germline V gene, CDR1 corresponds to SGHAT and CDR2 to FQNNGV. Paper-wide results and their limitations: On average, CD8+ T cells showed more expanded clones than CD4+ T cells after ivuxolimab. In partial responders in the 0.1-3.0 mg/kg groups, normalized peripheral clonal expansion was found to be among the lowest, especially among CD8+ T cells. At doses of 0.1 to 3.0 mg/kg, clonal expansion of both CD4+ and CD8+ blood T cells was observed from baseline to week 6. The antigen specificity of the peripheral T cells that underwent clonal expansion was not determined. Low levels of normalized T-cell clonal expansion were also shown by some nonresponding patients.

The chain joins TRBV11-2 to TRBJ2-7, with no confidently assigned D gene. The material was CD4+ or CD8+ T cells sorted from blood, obtained in a trial of the OX40 agonist ivuxolimab. This clonotype originated in an adult with an advanced solid tumor such as melanoma, head and neck, liver or kidney cancer. At the DNA level, the sequence is TGTGCCAGCAGCTTCACCCTAGTGGGCGAGCAGTACTTC. This sequence encodes CASSFTLVGEQYF.